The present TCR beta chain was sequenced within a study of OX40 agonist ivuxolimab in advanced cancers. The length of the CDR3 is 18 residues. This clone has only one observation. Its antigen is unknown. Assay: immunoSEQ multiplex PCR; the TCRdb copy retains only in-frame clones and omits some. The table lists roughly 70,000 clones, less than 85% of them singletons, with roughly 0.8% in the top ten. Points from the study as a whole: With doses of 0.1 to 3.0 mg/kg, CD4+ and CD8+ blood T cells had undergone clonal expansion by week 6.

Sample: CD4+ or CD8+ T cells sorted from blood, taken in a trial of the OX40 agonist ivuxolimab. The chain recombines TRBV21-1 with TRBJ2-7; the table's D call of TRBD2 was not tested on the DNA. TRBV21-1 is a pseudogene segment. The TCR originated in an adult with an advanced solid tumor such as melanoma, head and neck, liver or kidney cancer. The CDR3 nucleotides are TGTGCCAGCAGTGAGACTAGCGGGAGGAGGATCTTCTCCTACGAGCAGTACTTC. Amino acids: CASSETSGRRIFSYEQYF.